This T cell receptor beta chain was recovered during a study of T cell responses to AZD1222 COVID-19 vaccine. Study summary: Pooled together were second doses at about 4 or about 12 weeks.

In the case of this clone: The antigen is unknown.

Some clones are missing from TCRdb's copy, which holds only in-frame ones; the method was immunoSEQ multiplex PCR. The repertoire consists of roughly 97,000 clones, with about 93% occurring once and the leading ten covering around 5%. Germline CDR1 is SGHNT and CDR2 is YYREEE (reference sequence). V lost 3 bases and J lost 5; bases outside the gene matches: 8. CDR3 length equals 15 residues. General study points: Variant regions that are unmutated are reportedly the target of nearly half of spike-specific TCRs. Spike-specific TCR breadth and depth were elevated following two AZD1222 doses.

This receptor was obtained from an adult in good health. The chain is built from TRBV5-4 and TRBJ2-3; 8 positions match TRBD2. The sample consisted of peripheral blood, taken on day 0 of AZD1222 vaccination. The CDR3: CASSSRPLAGDTQYF. The CDR3 DNA is TGTGCCAGCAGCTCGCGACCCCTAGCGGGAGATACGCAGTATTTT.